This T cell receptor beta chain was recovered during a study of radiotherapy plus CTLA-4 blockade in lung cancer. As regards this clone: Its antigen is unknown.

Study findings and constraints: Among reported predictors of response, early blood T cell clone dynamics with interferon-beta performed best. Clones of tumor-derived TCRs expanded in blood after radiotherapy plus ipilimumab.

The length of the CDR3 is 15 residues. The junction had 8 bases not matched to a gene; V was cut back by 3 bases and J by 9 bases. In germline, CDR1 is SGHRS, CDR2 YFSETQ. Some clones are missing from TCRdb's copy, which holds only in-frame ones; the method was immunoSEQ multiplex PCR. The sample lists around 82,000 clones; about 79% were seen once. Patients had chemo-refractory metastatic non-small-cell lung cancer and received focal radiation plus CTLA-4 blockade that used ipilimumab. This sequence was found in a human donor with non-small cell lung cancer whose response to radiotherapy plus ipilimumab could not be evaluated. Some clones in this sample may be carry-over from other donors' samples. The input for sequencing was peripheral blood, taken from a patient treated with radiotherapy plus ipilimumab. The rearrangement links TRBV5-1 to TRBJ1-6; 8 nucleotides line up with TRBD1. The CDR3 is CASSSQGEGGSPLHF. The DNA of the CDR3 is TGCGCCAGCAGCTCACAGGGGGAAGGGGGTTCACCCCTCCACTTT.